This T cell receptor beta chain was sequenced for a study of blood T cells in healthy people across ages. Per sample, at least 6 micrograms of total RNA were extracted. Alongside a J-beta primer mix, a sample-barcoded 5' primer served in a second PCR lasting 7 to 11 cycles. TCRdb processed the 5' RACE reads anew with MiXCR; each CDR3 protein has one entry. The sample lists about 1 million distinct CDR3 sequences; under 55% were seen once. Losses at the gene ends were 1 base for V and 6 bases for J; bases not matched to a gene: 7. There are 15 residues in the CDR3. Germline values: CDR1 DFQATT, CDR2 SNEGSKA (reference sequence). This clonotype was found a few times.

This chain links TRBV20-1 with TRBJ2-1; TRBD1 matches at 9 bases. This receptor was identified in a woman in her fifties or sixties in good health. The specimen was blood. CDR3 in DNA: TGCAGTGCTAGAGCGTGGACAGGGGTGGGCAATGAGCAGTTCTTC. As protein: CSARAWTGVGNEQFF.